The rows below give T cell receptor beta chains drawn from one sample of a study of T cell responses to AZD1222 COVID-19 vaccine. The method was immunoSEQ multiplex PCR; TCRdb's version includes in-frame clones alone and lacks a portion of them. The sample has some 180,000 clones; around 92% are singletons. Sample: peripheral blood, taken on day 0 of AZD1222 vaccination. The receptors derive from an adult in good health. The CDR3 runs from the conserved cysteine through the conserved F or W. The D gene is left open where the match is weak. Part of the rows lack a size; the others show once, few, many or a class for expanded clones.

d_call j_call v_call clone_size cdr3_aa cdr3_nt
- TRBJ2-3 TRBV13 - CASSLRTGDTQYF TGTGCCAGCAGCCTCCGAACCGGAGATACGCAGTATTTT
- TRBJ1-3 TRBV4-2 - CASSRDSERSTIYF TGTGCCAGCAGTCGGGACTCCGAGAGATCCACCATATATTTT
- TRBJ1-2 TRBV7-9 - CASRQGDYGYTF TGTGCCAGCAGACAGGGTGACTATGGCTACACCTTC
- TRBJ1-6 TRBV7-9 - CASSEDSYNSPLHF TGTGCCAGCAGCGAAGACAGCTATAATTCACCCCTCCACTTT
TRBD1 TRBJ1-1 TRBV5-6 - CASSPQGASYTEAFF TGTGCCAGCAGCCCACAGGGGGCCAGCTACACTGAAGCTTTCTTT
- TRBJ2-4 TRBV20-1 - CSASPAFIQYF TGCAGTGCTAGTCCGGCGTTCATTCAGTACTTC
- TRBJ2-3 TRBV6-5 few CASSYGDSDTQYF TGTGCCAGCAGTTACGGGGATTCAGATACGCAGTATTTT
- TRBJ1-5 TRBV19 - CASSSQHGSNQPQHF TGTGCCAGTAGTAGCCAGCACGGTAGCAATCAGCCCCAGCATTTT
TRBD1 TRBJ1-2 TRBV5-4 - CASSLRTGGDYGYTF TGTGCCAGCAGCTTGAGGACAGGGGGCGACTATGGCTACACCTTC
TRBD1 TRBJ1-2 TRBV9 - CASSVTDRGTRGYTF TGTGCCAGCAGCGTAACGGACAGGGGCACGCGGGGCTACACCTTC
- TRBJ1-2 TRBV3-1/TRBV3-2 - CASSQELRGSGYTF TGTGCCAGCAGCCAAGAACTGAGAGGCTCTGGCTACACCTTC
- TRBJ2-3 TRBV6-6 - CASSPASSTDTQYF TGTGCCAGCAGTCCAGCGTCTAGCACAGATACGCAGTATTTT
TRBD1 TRBJ1-1 TRBV7-9 - CASSSGDRGPEAFF TGTGCCAGCAGCTCCGGGGACAGGGGGCCTGAAGCTTTCTTT
- TRBJ1-2 TRBV5-1 - CASSLHRETALGYTF TGCGCCAGCAGCTTGCACCGGGAAACCGCCTTAGGCTACACCTTC
- TRBJ2-1 TRBV10-2 - CASSEGLTLGEQFF TGCGCCAGCAGTGAAGGACTAACTCTGGGTGAGCAGTTCTTC